A selection of T cell receptor beta chains follows, all from one sample in a study of T cell responses to AZD1222 COVID-19 vaccine. The repertoire was sequenced with immunoSEQ multiplex PCR; TCRdb's copy has only in-frame clones and lacks some. The profile shows 150,000 to 200,000 clones, around 88% of them singletons. This material consisted of peripheral blood, taken on day 0 of AZD1222 vaccination. The source of these receptors is an adult in good health. Both conserved end residues are part of each CDR3. D genes are given only for firm matches. Clone size appears in some rows only: once, few, many, or a class for an expanded clone.

cdr3_aa,cdr3_nt,clone_size,j_call,d_call,v_call
CASSLDPIYEQYF,TGTGCCAGCAGTTTGGACCCAATCTACGAGCAGTACTTC,once,TRBJ2-7,NA,TRBV28
CATSNPDWGSTDTQYF,TGTGCCACCAGCAACCCGGATTGGGGAAGCACAGATACGCAGTATTTT,NA,TRBJ2-3,NA,TRBV15
CAWSRVTGGNEQFF,TGTGCCTGGAGCCGTGTGACAGGGGGGAATGAGCAGTTCTTC,NA,TRBJ2-1,TRBD1,TRBV30
CASSQVTGYSPLHF,TGTGCCAGCAGCCAAGTGACAGGGTATTCACCCCTCCACTTT,NA,TRBJ1-6,TRBD1,TRBV3-1/TRBV3-2
CASSKGVTAYNEQFF,TGTGCCAGCAGTAAAGGGGTCACAGCCTACAATGAGCAGTTCTTC,NA,TRBJ2-1,NA,TRBV2
CASSEVIGLGRGKGGETQYF,TGTGCCAGCAGTGAAGTAATAGGATTGGGCAGGGGAAAAGGGGGAGAGACCCAGTACTTC,NA,TRBJ2-5,NA,TRBV2
CASTPPGGGGYEQYF,TGTGCCAGCACCCCCCCAGGAGGGGGGGGCTACGAGCAGTACTTC,NA,TRBJ2-7,NA,TRBV7-9
CASSEYSSPGAGELFF,TGTGCCAGCAGTGAATATAGCAGCCCTGGGGCCGGGGAGCTGTTTTTT,NA,TRBJ2-2,NA,TRBV25-1
CSGLRTIGNEQFF,TGCAGCGGATTACGGACTATCGGCAATGAGCAGTTCTTC,few,TRBJ2-1,NA,TRBV29-1
CASSPLSRGVQPQHF,TGTGCCAGCAGCCCACTCTCCCGGGGAGTACAGCCCCAGCATTTT,once,TRBJ1-5,NA,TRBV9
CASSLAKTGSGEQFF,TGTGCCAGCAGCTTAGCCAAAACAGGGAGCGGCGAGCAGTTCTTC,NA,TRBJ2-1,NA,TRBV7-2
CARSSSGDTGNQPQHF,TGTGCCAGAAGCTCCTCGGGGGACACTGGAAATCAGCCCCAGCATTTT,once,TRBJ1-5,NA,TRBV5-3
CASHRGTTEAFF,TGTGCCTCTCACAGGGGGACTACTGAAGCTTTCTTT,NA,TRBJ1-1,TRBD1,TRBV12-3/TRBV12-4
CASSEAMWGGNNEQFF,TGTGCCAGCAGTGAAGCGATGTGGGGCGGGAACAATGAGCAGTTCTTC,NA,TRBJ2-1,NA,TRBV2
CAWSMPGSDEKLFF,TGTGCCTGGAGTATGCCAGGGTCCGACGAAAAACTGTTTTTT,NA,TRBJ1-4,NA,TRBV30
CASSRTVLGELFF,TGTGCCAGCAGCAGGACAGTACTCGGGGAGCTGTTTTTT,once,TRBJ2-2,NA,TRBV2
CASSEASTGLYEQYF,TGTGCCAGCAGTGAAGCGTCGACAGGGCTATACGAGCAGTACTTC,NA,TRBJ2-7,TRBD1,TRBV6-1